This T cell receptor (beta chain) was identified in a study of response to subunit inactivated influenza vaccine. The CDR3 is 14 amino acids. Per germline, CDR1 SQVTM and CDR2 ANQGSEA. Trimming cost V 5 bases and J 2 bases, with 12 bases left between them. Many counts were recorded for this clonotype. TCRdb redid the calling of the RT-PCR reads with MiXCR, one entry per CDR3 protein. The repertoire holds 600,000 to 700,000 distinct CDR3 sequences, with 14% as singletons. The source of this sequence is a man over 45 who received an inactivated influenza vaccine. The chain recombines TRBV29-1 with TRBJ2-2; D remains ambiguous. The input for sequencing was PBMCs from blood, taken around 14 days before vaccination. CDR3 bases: TGCAGCGTTCGTCTCGGAGCAAACACCGGGGAGCTGTTTTTT. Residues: CSVRLGANTGELFF.